This is a list of T cell receptor beta chains from one sample in a study of response to subunit inactivated influenza vaccine. MiXCR, run by TCRdb on the RT-PCR reads, gives a single entry per CDR3 protein. The sample carries 560,000 or so distinct CDR3 sequences, 7.5% to 8.5% recorded once. The source was PBMCs from blood, collected 23 months after vaccination. The receptor set was obtained from a man aged 50-75 years who received an inactivated influenza vaccine. Both conserved end residues are trimmed from each CDR3. D genes are given only for firm matches. The listing skips clone size in some rows; elsewhere it reads once, few, many or a size class.

clone size: .; V gene: TRBV5-1; D gene: .; CDR3 protein: ASSLVPRDQETQY
clone size: .; V gene: TRBV5-6; D gene: TRBD1; CDR3 protein: ASSWDRFQETQY
clone size: .; V gene: TRBV20-1; D gene: .; CDR3 protein: SALGEAGRHEQF
clone size: .; V gene: TRBV4-2; D gene: .; CDR3 protein: ASSPPGGMTTEAF
clone size: few; V gene: TRBV7-9; D gene: TRBD1; CDR3 protein: ASSPTGTGPLKLF
clone size: .; V gene: TRBV20-1; D gene: TRBD2; CDR3 protein: SARAKVAGSYNEQF
clone size: few; V gene: TRBV5-1; D gene: .; CDR3 protein: ASSFDRQQPQH
clone size: .; V gene: TRBV7-9; D gene: TRBD2; CDR3 protein: ASSWTSGSPRGHEQY
clone size: many; V gene: TRBV6-5; D gene: .; CDR3 protein: ASSYSTSYEQY
clone size: few; V gene: TRBV11-2; D gene: .; CDR3 protein: ASSLDLSGPTQY
clone size: .; V gene: TRBV20-1; D gene: TRBD2; CDR3 protein: SARSASGRIIGETQY
clone size: few; V gene: TRBV11-3; D gene: TRBD1; CDR3 protein: ASSPGQGGAGYNEQF
clone size: .; V gene: TRBV10-3; D gene: TRBD2; CDR3 protein: AISASGDYEQY
clone size: few; V gene: TRBV20-1; D gene: .; CDR3 protein: SARENFRNSPLH
clone size: few; V gene: TRBV4-2; D gene: TRBD1; CDR3 protein: ASSVGQDYYEQF
clone size: many; V gene: TRBV20-1; D gene: .; CDR3 protein: SARDPFRTSRDTEAF
clone size: many; V gene: TRBV20-1; D gene: TRBD2; CDR3 protein: SARSVTGGYDEQF
clone size: many; V gene: TRBV10-3; D gene: .; CDR3 protein: AISDGGDEQY
clone size: .; V gene: TRBV27; D gene: .; CDR3 protein: ASSLLWPDDSYEQY
clone size: .; V gene: TRBV6-1; D gene: TRBD1; CDR3 protein: ASRADRATEAF
clone size: .; V gene: TRBV19; D gene: .; CDR3 protein: ASSNPGGSPDTQY
clone size: .; V gene: TRBV6-1; D gene: .; CDR3 protein: ASSEAVGSSGNTIY
clone size: many; V gene: TRBV7-8; D gene: TRBD2; CDR3 protein: ASSLWGGPHEQY
clone size: .; V gene: TRBV20-1; D gene: TRBD2; CDR3 protein: SASWLADTDTQY
clone size: .; V gene: TRBV9; D gene: .; CDR3 protein: ASSVEVAARPY
clone size: .; V gene: TRBV4-3; D gene: .; CDR3 protein: ASSPSTLPTDTQY
clone size: .; V gene: TRBV4-2; D gene: .; CDR3 protein: ASSRGQQSSSPLH
clone size: .; V gene: TRBV2; D gene: TRBD1; CDR3 protein: ASSEVGWDREETQY
clone size: .; V gene: TRBV11-1; D gene: TRBD1; CDR3 protein: ASSKGTGLFTGELF
clone size: many; V gene: TRBV7-9; D gene: .; CDR3 protein: ASRGDEGSGANVLT
clone size: .; V gene: TRBV20-1; D gene: TRBD1; CDR3 protein: SASFSDRGLNEQF
clone size: few; V gene: TRBV30; D gene: .; CDR3 protein: AWSVLGGEAF
clone size: few; V gene: TRBV14; D gene: .; CDR3 protein: ASSQRTVNEQY
clone size: many; V gene: TRBV20-1; D gene: TRBD2; CDR3 protein: SGNSGMTDTQY
clone size: few; V gene: TRBV28; D gene: TRBD2; CDR3 protein: ASSLRTSGRAYEQY
clone size: .; V gene: TRBV29-1; D gene: .; CDR3 protein: SVEDSGTYNEQF
clone size: .; V gene: TRBV29-1; D gene: .; CDR3 protein: SVGVLRTDTQY
clone size: few; V gene: TRBV5-1; D gene: .; CDR3 protein: ASSLAGAGSNEKLF
clone size: few; V gene: TRBV6-1; D gene: TRBD2; CDR3 protein: ASSELGRGTQY
clone size: .; V gene: TRBV12-3/TRBV12-4; D gene: .; CDR3 protein: ASSLGRPYNEQF
clone size: few; V gene: TRBV5-1; D gene: TRBD1; CDR3 protein: ASSSMTGGTDTQY
clone size: few; V gene: TRBV20-1; D gene: TRBD1; CDR3 protein: SASTGQGAWQPQH
clone size: few; V gene: TRBV18; D gene: .; CDR3 protein: ASSLSGGRNHQPQH
clone size: many; V gene: TRBV30; D gene: .; CDR3 protein: AWSVPENTGELF
clone size: .; V gene: TRBV18; D gene: TRBD1; CDR3 protein: ASSPRGGTGNQPQH
clone size: many; V gene: TRBV2; D gene: .; CDR3 protein: ASGLKNTGELF
clone size: .; V gene: TRBV4-3; D gene: .; CDR3 protein: ASSQDYKRAYANTGELF
clone size: .; V gene: TRBV5-1; D gene: TRBD2; CDR3 protein: ASRPSAGGRNEQF
clone size: few; V gene: TRBV7-2; D gene: .; CDR3 protein: ASSPRIGNSYEQY
clone size: .; V gene: TRBV7-6; D gene: .; CDR3 protein: ASSQPAYSSYNEQF
clone size: .; V gene: TRBV4-2; D gene: .; CDR3 protein: ASSQDPAKTYNEQF
clone size: once; V gene: TRBV3-1; D gene: .; CDR3 protein: ASSQGVGSGYEQY
clone size: .; V gene: TRBV4-3; D gene: .; CDR3 protein: ASSQERQDSSYNEQF